This TCR beta chain derives from a study of blood T cell repertoires in COVID-19. Study at large: The cDNA or gDNA used as material had been derived from T cells, B-cell-depleted T cells, or PBMCs.

As processed by the authors: Reference gene primer amplification gave estimated nucleated cell counts. The data were produced by immunoSEQ multiplex PCR, yet TCRdb's version contains in-frame clones alone and is incomplete. For V, J and clone size, that table is used; D and trimming come from the DNA. The table records some 220,000 clones, 75% to 85% of them present only once. The receptor's source is a human donor in a cohort sampled during active COVID-19. The specimen sequenced was peripheral blood.

The CDR3 nucleotides are TGTGCCAGCAGTGAAATCCGTGGAGCGGGAGTGTCCAATGAGCAGTTCTTC. Its translation: CASSEIRGAGVSNEQFF. The gene calls are TRBV6-1 and TRBJ2-1, with 8 bases lining up with TRBD2. Germline V lookup: CDR1 MNHNS, CDR2 SASEGT. This CDR3 region has 17 residues. V lost 2 bases, J lost 6 bases, and 12 bases stayed unmatched.